This T cell receptor (beta chain) was captured in a study of PD-L1 blockade in urothelial cancer. Background on the study: At 6 weeks and at 3 weeks (second dose) after treatment start, blood was analyzed. Reported median T cell count for blood samples was around 140,000.

Sequenced by immunoSEQ multiplex PCR; TCRdb stores in-frame clones only, minus some. The sample carries 25,000 to 35,000 clones, around four fifths recorded once. The J segment lost 4 bases and the V segment lost 6 bases, leaving 1 base of the junction unmatched. The CDR3 length is 13 residues. Per germline, CDR1 MDHEN and CDR2 SYDVKM. The sample's time point: peripheral blood 6 weeks after treatment start. Each patient's cancer was a locally advanced or metastatic urothelial carcinoma. Sequencing was performed on PBMCs, taken around atezolizumab (anti-PD-L1) treatment. The sequence was collected from an older man with urothelial cancer. V and J are TRBV28 and TRBJ2-4; the match to TRBD1 covers 9 bases. The CDR3, as DNA: TGTGCCAGCAGGGGACAGGGTAAAAACATTCAGTACTTC. It yields the protein CASRGQGKNIQYF.